Included here is one T cell receptor beta chain sequence, with context. Its antigen is unidentified. These data are taken from a study of T cells in narcolepsy. General observations from the study: Autoreactive HCRT-specific and TRIB2-specific clonotypes were marked in same-patient CSF-versus-blood CD4+ comparisons. Reportedly, autoreactive clonotypes were serially detected in patients' blood but not controls'.

Clones were read by immunoSEQ multiplex PCR, and TCRdb kept only the in-frame ones, dropping some. The sample contains some 20,000 clones, around 83% of which appear only once. V shed 8 bases and J shed 0 bases, with 13 bases lying between them. Per the germline V gene, CDR1 is GTSNPN and CDR2 is SVGIG (reference sequence). CDR3 length: 13 residues. The specimen sequenced was memory (CD45RA-) CD4+ T cells from blood. The TCR was taken from a human donor in good health. The chain carries TRBV30 and TRBJ1-1; D unclear. DNA for the CDR3: TGTGCCGTCAGGCCGGATATGAACACTGAAGCTTTCTTT. Translation: CAVRPDMNTEAFF.